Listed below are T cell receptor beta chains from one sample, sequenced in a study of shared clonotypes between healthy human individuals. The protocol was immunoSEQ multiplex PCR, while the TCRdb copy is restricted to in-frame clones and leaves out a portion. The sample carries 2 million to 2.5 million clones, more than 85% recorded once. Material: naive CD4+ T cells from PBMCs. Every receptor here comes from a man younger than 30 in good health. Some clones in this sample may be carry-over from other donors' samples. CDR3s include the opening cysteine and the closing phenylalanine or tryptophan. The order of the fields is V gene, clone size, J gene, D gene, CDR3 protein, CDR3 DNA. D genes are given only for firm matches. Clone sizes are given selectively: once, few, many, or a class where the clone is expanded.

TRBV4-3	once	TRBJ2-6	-	CASSQVDNSGANVLTF	TGCGCCAGCAGCCAAGTTGACAACTCTGGGGCCAACGTCCTGACTTTC
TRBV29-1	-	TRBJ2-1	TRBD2	CSAGLHSDNEQFF	TGCAGCGCGGGACTACATTCGGACAATGAGCAGTTCTTC
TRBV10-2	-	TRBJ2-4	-	CASSVAAVGIQYF	TGCGCCAGCAGTGTTGCGGCCGTTGGCATTCAGTACTTC
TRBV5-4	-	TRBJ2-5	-	CASSLGRPQETQYF	TGTGCCAGCAGCTTGGGGCGGCCTCAAGAGACCCAGTACTTC
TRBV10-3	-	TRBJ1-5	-	CAISESEGGQPQHF	TGTGCCATCAGTGAGTCGGAAGGGGGGCAGCCCCAGCATTTT
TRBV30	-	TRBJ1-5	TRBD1	CAWSLRTGTINQPQHF	TGTGCCTGGAGTTTACGGACAGGGACAATTAATCAGCCCCAGCATTTT
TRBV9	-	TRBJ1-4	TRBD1	CASSPDRGQHEKLFF	TGTGCCAGCAGCCCAGACAGGGGGCAGCATGAAAAACTGTTTTTT
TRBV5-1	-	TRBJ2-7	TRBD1	CASSVDGQDPYEQYF	TGCGCCAGCAGCGTGGATGGACAGGACCCCTACGAGCAGTACTTC
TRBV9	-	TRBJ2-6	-	CASSVLLSGANVLTF	TGTGCCAGCAGCGTCTTACTCTCTGGGGCCAACGTCCTGACTTTC
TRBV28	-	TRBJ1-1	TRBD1	CASRLLPGQGMNTEAFF	TGTGCCAGCCGTTTACTTCCGGGACAGGGGATGAACACTGAAGCTTTCTTT
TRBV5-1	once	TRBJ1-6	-	CASSLEGTDPPLHF	TGCGCCAGCAGCTTGGAGGGGACCGATCCACCCCTCCACTTT
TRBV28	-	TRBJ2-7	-	CASSYGPIPYEQYF	TGTGCCAGCAGTTATGGGCCCATTCCGTACGAGCAGTACTTC
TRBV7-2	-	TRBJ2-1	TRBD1	CASSSQQGALGNEQFF	TGTGCCAGCAGCTCCCAACAGGGGGCGCTTGGCAATGAGCAGTTCTTC
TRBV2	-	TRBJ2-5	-	CASEGGAKVTQYF	TGTGCCAGCGAAGGGGGAGCGAAGGTGACCCAGTACTTC
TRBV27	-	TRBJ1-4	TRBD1	CASTDRGLPTNEKLFF	TGTGCCAGCACCGACAGGGGGCTTCCAACTAATGAAAAACTGTTTTTT
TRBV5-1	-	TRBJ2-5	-	CASSPTAVGETQYF	TGCGCCAGCAGCCCGACGGCAGTTGGGGAGACCCAGTACTTC
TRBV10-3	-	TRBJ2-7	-	CAISSQRDTYEQYF	TGTGCCATCAGTTCCCAACGGGACACCTACGAGCAGTACTTC
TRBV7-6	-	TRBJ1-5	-	CASSLGTGNQPQHF	TGTGCCAGCAGCTTAGGGACAGGCAATCAGCCCCAGCATTTT
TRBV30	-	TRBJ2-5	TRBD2	CAGERGWETQYF	TGTGCCGGGGAGCGGGGATGGGAGACCCAGTACTTC
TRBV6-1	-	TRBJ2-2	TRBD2	CASSEGRARTSDTGELFF	TGTGCCAGCAGTGAAGGGAGGGCGCGGACTAGCGACACCGGGGAGCTGTTTTTT
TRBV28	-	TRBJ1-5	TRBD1	CASSLLGGENQPQHF	TGTGCCAGCAGTTTACTAGGGGGCGAAAATCAGCCCCAGCATTTT
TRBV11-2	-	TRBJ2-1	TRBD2	CASSPGGGSYNEQFF	TGTGCCAGCAGCCCTGGGGGGGGCTCCTACAATGAGCAGTTCTTC
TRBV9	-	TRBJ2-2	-	CASSVDPEAGELFF	TGTGCCAGCAGCGTAGATCCGGAGGCCGGGGAGCTGTTTTTT
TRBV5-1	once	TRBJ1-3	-	CASSLTGLSGNTIYF	TGCGCCAGCAGCTTGACGGGGCTCTCTGGAAACACCATATATTTT
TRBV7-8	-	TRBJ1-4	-	CASTTLPGKDEKLFF	TGTGCCAGCACCACCCTCCCAGGGAAAGATGAAAAACTGTTTTTT
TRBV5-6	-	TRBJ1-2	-	CASSFDSPLYGGYTF	TGTGCCAGCAGCTTCGACAGTCCCCTCTACGGGGGCTACACCTTC
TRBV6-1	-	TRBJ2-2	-	CASSEFQAGHGELFF	TGTGCCAGCAGTGAATTTCAGGCGGGGCACGGGGAGCTGTTTTTT
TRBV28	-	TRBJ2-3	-	CASSPQDTQYF	TGTGCCAGCAGTCCCCAGGATACGCAGTATTTT
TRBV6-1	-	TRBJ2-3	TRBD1	CASSERTGSTDTQYF	TGTGCCAGCAGTGAGAGGACAGGGAGCACAGATACGCAGTATTTT
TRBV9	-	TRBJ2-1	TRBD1	CASSVEWGWTGGRDEQFF	TGTGCCAGCAGCGTAGAATGGGGTTGGACAGGGGGCAGGGATGAGCAGTTCTTC
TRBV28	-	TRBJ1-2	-	CASSFSRGDYGYTF	TGTGCCAGCAGTTTCTCTAGGGGGGACTATGGCTACACCTTC
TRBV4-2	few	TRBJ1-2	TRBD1	CASSMTGANYGYTF	TGTGCCAGCAGCATGACAGGGGCTAACTATGGCTACACCTTC
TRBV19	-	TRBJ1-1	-	CASSKDGEAFF	TGTGCCAGTAGTAAGGACGGTGAAGCTTTCTTT
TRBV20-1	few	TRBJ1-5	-	CSAYQSGPQHF	TGCAGTGCTTATCAATCAGGCCCCCAGCATTTT
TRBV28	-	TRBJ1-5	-	CASSLSGTTNQPQHF	TGTGCCAGCAGTTTATCAGGGACAACTAATCAGCCCCAGCATTTT
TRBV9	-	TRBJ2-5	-	CASSALGAETQYF	TGTGCCAGCAGCGCACTAGGTGCGGAGACCCAGTACTTC
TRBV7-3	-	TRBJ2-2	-	CASSSQPGTGELFF	TGTGCCAGCAGCTCGCAGCCAGGCACCGGGGAGCTGTTTTTT
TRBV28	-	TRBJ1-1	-	CASSIGRTEAFF	TGTGCCAGCAGTATCGGGAGGACTGAAGCTTTCTTT
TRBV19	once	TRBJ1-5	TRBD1	CASTDRGFGNQPQHF	TGTGCCAGTACCGACAGGGGGTTTGGCAATCAGCCCCAGCATTTT
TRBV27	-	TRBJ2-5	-	CASSFNSAGRETQYF	TGTGCCAGCAGTTTTAATTCGGCGGGACGGGAGACCCAGTACTTC